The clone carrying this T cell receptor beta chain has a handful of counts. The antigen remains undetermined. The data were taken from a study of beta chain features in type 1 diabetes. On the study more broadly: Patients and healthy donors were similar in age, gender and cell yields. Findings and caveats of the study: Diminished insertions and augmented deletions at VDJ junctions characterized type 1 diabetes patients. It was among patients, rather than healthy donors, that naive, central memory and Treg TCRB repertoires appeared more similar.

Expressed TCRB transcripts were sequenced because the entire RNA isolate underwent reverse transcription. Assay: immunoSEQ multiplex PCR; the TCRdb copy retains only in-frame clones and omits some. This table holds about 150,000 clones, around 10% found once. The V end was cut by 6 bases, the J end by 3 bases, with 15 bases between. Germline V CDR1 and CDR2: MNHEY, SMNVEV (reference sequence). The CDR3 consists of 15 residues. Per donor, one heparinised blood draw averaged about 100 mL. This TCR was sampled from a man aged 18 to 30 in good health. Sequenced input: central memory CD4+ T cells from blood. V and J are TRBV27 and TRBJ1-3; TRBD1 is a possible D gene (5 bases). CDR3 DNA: TGTGCCAGCAGCCTAGGGAGGGGCCTTGGAAACACCATATATTTT. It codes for CASSLGRGLGNTIYF.